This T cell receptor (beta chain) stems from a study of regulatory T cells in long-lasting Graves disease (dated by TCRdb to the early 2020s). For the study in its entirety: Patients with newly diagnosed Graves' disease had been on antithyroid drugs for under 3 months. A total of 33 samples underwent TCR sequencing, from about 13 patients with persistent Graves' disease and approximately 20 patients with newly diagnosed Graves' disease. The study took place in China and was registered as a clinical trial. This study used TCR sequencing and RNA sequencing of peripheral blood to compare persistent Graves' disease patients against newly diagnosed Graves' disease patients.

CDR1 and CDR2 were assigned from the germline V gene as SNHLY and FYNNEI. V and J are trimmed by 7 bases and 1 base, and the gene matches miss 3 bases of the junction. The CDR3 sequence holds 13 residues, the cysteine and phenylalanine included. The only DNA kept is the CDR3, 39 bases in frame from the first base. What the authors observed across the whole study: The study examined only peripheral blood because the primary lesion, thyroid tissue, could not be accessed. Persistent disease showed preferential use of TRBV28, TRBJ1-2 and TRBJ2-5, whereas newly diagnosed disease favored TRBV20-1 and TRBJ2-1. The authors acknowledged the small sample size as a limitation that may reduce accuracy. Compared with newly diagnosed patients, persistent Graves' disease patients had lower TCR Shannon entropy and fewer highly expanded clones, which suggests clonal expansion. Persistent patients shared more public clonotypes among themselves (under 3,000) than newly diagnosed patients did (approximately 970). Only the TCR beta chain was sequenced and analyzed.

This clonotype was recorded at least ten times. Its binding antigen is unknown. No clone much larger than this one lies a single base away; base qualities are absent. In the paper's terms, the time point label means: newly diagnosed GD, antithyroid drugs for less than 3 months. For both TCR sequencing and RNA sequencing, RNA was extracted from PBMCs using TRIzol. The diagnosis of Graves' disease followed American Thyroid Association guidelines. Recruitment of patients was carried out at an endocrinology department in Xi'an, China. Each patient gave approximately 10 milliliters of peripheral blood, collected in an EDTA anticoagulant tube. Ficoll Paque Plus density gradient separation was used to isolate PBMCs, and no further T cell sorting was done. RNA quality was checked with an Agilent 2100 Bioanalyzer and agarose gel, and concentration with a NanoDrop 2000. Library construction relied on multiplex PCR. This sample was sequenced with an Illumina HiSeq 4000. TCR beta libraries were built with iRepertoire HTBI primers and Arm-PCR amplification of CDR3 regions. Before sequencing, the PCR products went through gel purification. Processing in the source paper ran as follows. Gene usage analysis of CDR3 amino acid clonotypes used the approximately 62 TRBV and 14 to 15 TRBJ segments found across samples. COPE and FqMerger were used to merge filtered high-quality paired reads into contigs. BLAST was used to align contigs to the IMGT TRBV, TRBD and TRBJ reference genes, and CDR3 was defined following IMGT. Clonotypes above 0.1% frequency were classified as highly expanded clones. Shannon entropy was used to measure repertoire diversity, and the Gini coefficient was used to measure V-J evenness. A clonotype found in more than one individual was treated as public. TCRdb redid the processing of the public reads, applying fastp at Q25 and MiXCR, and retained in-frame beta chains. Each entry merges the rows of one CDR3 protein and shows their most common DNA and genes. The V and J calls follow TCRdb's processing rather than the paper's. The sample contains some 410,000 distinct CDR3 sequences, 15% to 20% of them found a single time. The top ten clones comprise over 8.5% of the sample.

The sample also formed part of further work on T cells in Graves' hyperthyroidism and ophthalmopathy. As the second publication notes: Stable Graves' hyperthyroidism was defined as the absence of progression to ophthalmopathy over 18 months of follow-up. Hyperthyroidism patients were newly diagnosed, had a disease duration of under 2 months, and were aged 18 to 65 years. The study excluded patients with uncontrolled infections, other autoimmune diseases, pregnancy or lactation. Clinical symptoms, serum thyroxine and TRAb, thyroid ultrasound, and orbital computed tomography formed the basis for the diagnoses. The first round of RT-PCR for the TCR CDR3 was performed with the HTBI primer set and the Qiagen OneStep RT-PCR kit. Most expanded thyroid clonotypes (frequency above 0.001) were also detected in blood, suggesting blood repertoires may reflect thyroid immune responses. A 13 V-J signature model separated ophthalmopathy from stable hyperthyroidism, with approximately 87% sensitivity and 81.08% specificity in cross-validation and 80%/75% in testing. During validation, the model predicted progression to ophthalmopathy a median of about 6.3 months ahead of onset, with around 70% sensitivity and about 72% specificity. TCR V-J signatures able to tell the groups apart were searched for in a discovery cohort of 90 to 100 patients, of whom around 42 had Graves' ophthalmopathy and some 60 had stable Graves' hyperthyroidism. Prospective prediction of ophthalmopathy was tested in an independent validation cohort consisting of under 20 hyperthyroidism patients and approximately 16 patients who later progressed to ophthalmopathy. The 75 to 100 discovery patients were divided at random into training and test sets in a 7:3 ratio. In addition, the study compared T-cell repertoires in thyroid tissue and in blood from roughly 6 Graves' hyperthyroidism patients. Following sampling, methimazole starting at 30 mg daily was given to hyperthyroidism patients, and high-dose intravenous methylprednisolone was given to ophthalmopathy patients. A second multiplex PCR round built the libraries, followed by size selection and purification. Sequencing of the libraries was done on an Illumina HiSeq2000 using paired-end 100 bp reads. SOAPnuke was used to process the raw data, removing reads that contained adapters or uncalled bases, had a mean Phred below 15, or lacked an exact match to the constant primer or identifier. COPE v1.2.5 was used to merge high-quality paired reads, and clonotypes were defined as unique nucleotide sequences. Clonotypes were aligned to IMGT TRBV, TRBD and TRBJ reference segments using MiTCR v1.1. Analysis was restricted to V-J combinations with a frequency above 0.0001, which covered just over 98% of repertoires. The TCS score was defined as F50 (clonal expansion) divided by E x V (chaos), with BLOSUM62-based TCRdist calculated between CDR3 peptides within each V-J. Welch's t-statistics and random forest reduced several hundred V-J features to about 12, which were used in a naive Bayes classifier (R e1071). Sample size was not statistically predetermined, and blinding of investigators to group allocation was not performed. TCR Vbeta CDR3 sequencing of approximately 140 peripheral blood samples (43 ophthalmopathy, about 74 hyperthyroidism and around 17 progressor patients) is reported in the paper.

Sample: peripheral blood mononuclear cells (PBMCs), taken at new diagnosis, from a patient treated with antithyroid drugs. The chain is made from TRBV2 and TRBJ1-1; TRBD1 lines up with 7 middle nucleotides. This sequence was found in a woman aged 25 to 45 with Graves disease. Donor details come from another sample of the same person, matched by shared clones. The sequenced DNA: TGTGCCAGCAAGGACAGGCAGAACACTGAAGCTTTCTTT. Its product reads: CASKDRQNTEAFF. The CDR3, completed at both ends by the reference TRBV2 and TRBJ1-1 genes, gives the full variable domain EPEVTQTPSHQVTQMGQEVILRCVPISNHLYFYWYRQILGQKVEFLVSFYNNEISEKSEIFDDQFSVERPDGSNFTLKIRSTKLEDSAMYFCASKDRQNTEAFFGQGTRLTVV.